Detailed here is one T cell receptor (beta chain). Treatment meaning: randomized to nivolumab then ipilimumab (arm A) or the reverse (arm B). DNA-damaging chemotherapy had not been given to any patient beforehand. Live CD3+CD8+ CD19− CD56− cells were sorted from PBMCs. The data derive from a study of sequential checkpoint blockade in melanoma. Study information: Patients were randomized 1:1 to nivolumab-then-ipilimumab or ipilimumab-then-nivolumab first-line.

Per the germline V gene, CDR1 is MNHNS and CDR2 is SASEGT. With 3 bases removed from V and 3 bases from J, the gap between germline ends came to 12 bases. The CDR3 loop spans 15 amino acids. Here immunoSEQ multiplex PCR was the method, and the copy in TCRdb shows in-frame clones only, minus some. Of around 30,000 clones listed, more than 65% are singletons. V is TRBV6-1 and J is TRBJ1-3; D uncertain. The sequenced sample was CD8+ T cells sorted from blood (inferred from file names), obtained from a patient given nivolumab and ipilimumab in sequence. This TCR derives from a human donor with melanoma. This chain's CDR3 is CASSEQRRIGNTIYF. The CDR3 DNA sequence: TGTGCCAGCAGTGAGCAGCGAAGGATTGGAAACACCATATATTTT.